This TCR beta chain was sequenced during a study of OX40 agonist ivuxolimab in advanced cancers. The wider study: Patients were given ivuxolimab, an antibody that agonizes OX40 (CD134).

Here immunoSEQ multiplex PCR was the method, and the copy in TCRdb shows in-frame clones only, minus some. This sample has some 60,000 clones, with around 90% found just once. General study findings and limits: Compared with others, partial responders at 0.1-3.0 mg/kg displayed clonal expansion among the lowest.

Autoimmune disease history or systemic immunosuppression led to patients being barred. In regard to this clone: Its antigen is unknown.

The CDR3 has 13 residues. Trimming pared 6 bases from V and 0 bases from J, leaving 8 bases between. The germline V gene has CDR1 MNHEY and CDR2 SMNVEV (reference sequence). This receptor was obtained from an adult with an advanced solid tumor such as melanoma, head and neck, liver or kidney cancer. The chain uses TRBV27 and TRBJ2-5, with D unresolved. This specimen consisted of CD4+ or CD8+ T cells sorted from blood, obtained in a trial of the OX40 agonist ivuxolimab. CDR3: CASSQANQETQYF. Here the CDR3 DNA reads TGTGCCAGCAGCCAAGCCAACCAAGAGACCCAGTACTTC.